These T cell receptor beta chains were read from a single sample in a study of T cell repertoires in cytomegalovirus infection. Which antigens these TCRs recognize remains unknown. Each CDR3 protein gets one entry after TCRdb re-called the reads with MiXCR. This sample has hundreds of thousands of distinct CDR3 sequences; roughly 42% occur once, and the top ten carry 43%. The sequenced sample was cultured PBMCs, obtained from culture after CMV antigen stimulation. The receptors come from a human donor in good health (CMV status not recorded). Some clones in this sample may be carry-over from other donors' samples. CDR3s include the opening cysteine and the closing phenylalanine or tryptophan. The order of the fields is J gene, CDR3 length, D gene, V gene, clone size, CDR3 DNA, CDR3 protein. A D gene is named only where the DNA matches it firmly. Only part of the rows carry a size: once, few, many, or a class if the clone is expanded.

j_call: TRBJ1-5; cdr3_length: 16; d_call: -; v_call: TRBV12-3/TRBV12-4; clone_size: -; cdr3_nt: TGTGCCAGCAGTTATGGGACGGCCCTTAGCAATCAGCCCCAGCATTTT; cdr3_aa: CASSYGTALSNQPQHF
j_call: TRBJ2-7; cdr3_length: 13; d_call: TRBD1; v_call: TRBV2; clone_size: -; cdr3_nt: TGTGCCAGCAGGCTCGGGACAGGGGGCGAGCAGTACTTC; cdr3_aa: CASRLGTGGEQYF
j_call: TRBJ1-1; cdr3_length: 16; d_call: -; v_call: TRBV29-1; clone_size: -; cdr3_nt: TGCAGCGTTCGCTCGCAAGAACACCGGTGGAACTTTGAAGCTTTCTTT; cdr3_aa: CSVRSQEHRWNFEAFF
j_call: TRBJ2-7; cdr3_length: 15; d_call: TRBD1; v_call: TRBV5-4; clone_size: few; cdr3_nt: TGTGCCAGCAGCCAAAAATTAGACAGGGGCTACGAGCAGTACTTC; cdr3_aa: CASSQKLDRGYEQYF
j_call: TRBJ2-7; cdr3_length: 14; d_call: -; v_call: TRBV2; clone_size: -; cdr3_nt: TGTGCCAGCAGTAAAGGAGGGAACTCCCGCGAGCAGTACTTC; cdr3_aa: CASSKGGNSREQYF
j_call: TRBJ2-7; cdr3_length: 15; d_call: TRBD2; v_call: TRBV7-2; clone_size: -; cdr3_nt: TGTGCCAGCAGCTTATGGGGGACTAGCGGCTACGAGCAGTACTTC; cdr3_aa: CASSLWGTSGYEQYF
j_call: TRBJ1-1; cdr3_length: 15; d_call: TRBD1; v_call: TRBV2; clone_size: -; cdr3_nt: TGTGCCAGCAGTGAAGGACAGGGTGCGAACACTGAAGCTTTCTTT; cdr3_aa: CASSEGQGANTEAFF
j_call: TRBJ2-3; cdr3_length: 18; d_call: -; v_call: TRBV7-4; clone_size: -; cdr3_nt: TGTGCCAGCAGCGGGGACCCCAGACCTGTGCGGCGAACAGATACGCAGTATTTT; cdr3_aa: CASSGDPRPVRRTDTQYF
j_call: TRBJ2-7; cdr3_length: 14; d_call: TRBD1; v_call: TRBV6-5; clone_size: few; cdr3_nt: TGTGCCAGCCGGGACAACAGGGGGCAGGACGAGCAGTACTTC; cdr3_aa: CASRDNRGQDEQYF
j_call: TRBJ2-1; cdr3_length: 17; d_call: -; v_call: TRBV20-1; clone_size: -; cdr3_nt: TGCAGTGCTAGAGATCTCTTCGGCGGGAAGAGGCGTTCTGAGCAGTTCTTC; cdr3_aa: CSARDLFGGKRRSEQFF
j_call: TRBJ1-6; cdr3_length: 13; d_call: -; v_call: TRBV7-2; clone_size: few; cdr3_nt: TGTGCCAGCAGCTTACAGAAAAATTCACCCCTCCACTTT; cdr3_aa: CASSLQKNSPLHF
j_call: TRBJ2-5; cdr3_length: 14; d_call: TRBD2; v_call: TRBV7-6; clone_size: -; cdr3_nt: TGTGCCAGCAGCGGACTAGGCCGCCAAGAGACCCAGTACTTC; cdr3_aa: CASSGLGRQETQYF
j_call: TRBJ2-1; cdr3_length: 13; d_call: -; v_call: TRBV7-8; clone_size: -; cdr3_nt: TGTGCCAGCAGCTTAGGACCCTGGAATGAGCAGTTCTTC; cdr3_aa: CASSLGPWNEQFF
j_call: TRBJ2-5; cdr3_length: 15; d_call: -; v_call: TRBV28; clone_size: once; cdr3_nt: TGTGCCAGCACCCCTGGGGGCAGGGCTCGGGAGACCCAGTACTTC; cdr3_aa: CASTPGGRARETQYF
j_call: TRBJ2-3; cdr3_length: 14; d_call: -; v_call: TRBV18; clone_size: once; cdr3_nt: TGTGCCAGCTCACAAGCAAGGGGTGTAGATACGCAGTATTTT; cdr3_aa: CASSQARGVDTQYF
j_call: TRBJ1-1; cdr3_length: 12; d_call: -; v_call: TRBV7-4; clone_size: few; cdr3_nt: TGTGCCAGCAGTCAGGGAGGACGTGAAGCTTTCTTT; cdr3_aa: CASSQGGREAFF
j_call: TRBJ2-7; cdr3_length: 16; d_call: TRBD2; v_call: TRBV7-2; clone_size: -; cdr3_nt: TGTGCCAGCAGCTTAATGCTAGCGGGAGGGCCGGGCGAGCAGTACTTC; cdr3_aa: CASSLMLAGGPGEQYF
j_call: TRBJ1-5; cdr3_length: 16; d_call: TRBD1; v_call: TRBV23-1; clone_size: -; cdr3_nt: TGCGCCAGCAGCCCAAAGGGGGCAGGAAGCAATCAGCCCCAGCATTTT; cdr3_aa: CASSPKGAGSNQPQHF
j_call: TRBJ1-1; cdr3_length: 15; d_call: -; v_call: TRBV18; clone_size: -; cdr3_nt: TGTGCCAGCTCACCCTTGACGGGTTCGAAAACTGAAGCTTTCTTT; cdr3_aa: CASSPLTGSKTEAFF
j_call: TRBJ2-5; cdr3_length: 14; d_call: -; v_call: TRBV6-5; clone_size: -; cdr3_nt: TGTGCCAGCAGTGGTCCAAGGGGGTGGGAGACCCAGTACTTC; cdr3_aa: CASSGPRGWETQYF
j_call: TRBJ1-3; cdr3_length: 11; d_call: -; v_call: TRBV6-8; clone_size: -; cdr3_nt: TGTGCCAGCGCCGGTGGAAACACCATATATTTT; cdr3_aa: CASAGGNTIYF
j_call: TRBJ2-3; cdr3_length: 13; d_call: -; v_call: TRBV7-2; clone_size: many; cdr3_nt: TGTGCCAGCAGCCCGCTCGTAGTAGATACGCAGTATTTT; cdr3_aa: CASSPLVVDTQYF
j_call: TRBJ2-3; cdr3_length: 13; d_call: -; v_call: TRBV6-1; clone_size: few; cdr3_nt: TGTGCCAGCAGGACCCCTCAGGTTGATACGCAGTATTTT; cdr3_aa: CASRTPQVDTQYF
j_call: TRBJ2-1; cdr3_length: 17; d_call: TRBD1; v_call: TRBV7-2; clone_size: -; cdr3_nt: TGTGCCAGCAGCCACCCCCGAGGGACAGGGGGCTCGAATGAGCAGTTCTTC; cdr3_aa: CASSHPRGTGGSNEQFF
j_call: TRBJ2-5; cdr3_length: 13; d_call: -; v_call: TRBV7-2; clone_size: many; cdr3_nt: TGTGCCAGCAGCTTAGAGCCGTCGGAGACCCAGTACTTC; cdr3_aa: CASSLEPSETQYF
j_call: TRBJ2-1; cdr3_length: 15; d_call: -; v_call: TRBV10-3; clone_size: -; cdr3_nt: TGTGCCATCAGACCGGAACAGAGTCCGCGCAATGAGCAGTTCTTC; cdr3_aa: CAIRPEQSPRNEQFF
j_call: TRBJ2-7; cdr3_length: 13; d_call: -; v_call: TRBV4-3; clone_size: few; cdr3_nt: TGCGCCAGCAGCCAAGACCGGGACTACGAGCAGTACTTC; cdr3_aa: CASSQDRDYEQYF
j_call: TRBJ2-5; cdr3_length: 15; d_call: -; v_call: TRBV18; clone_size: -; cdr3_nt: TGTGCCAGCTCCGTCACTCCGGGAGTACAAGAGACCCAGTACTTC; cdr3_aa: CASSVTPGVQETQYF
j_call: TRBJ1-6; cdr3_length: 14; d_call: TRBD1; v_call: TRBV28; clone_size: few; cdr3_nt: TGTGCCAGCAGTTGGACAGGGAACAATTCACCCCTCCACTTT; cdr3_aa: CASSWTGNNSPLHF
j_call: TRBJ2-7; cdr3_length: 13; d_call: -; v_call: TRBV7-8; clone_size: once; cdr3_nt: TGTGCCAGCACGGGGACGGCGGTGGGCGAGCAGTACTTC; cdr3_aa: CASTGTAVGEQYF
j_call: TRBJ2-4; cdr3_length: 14; d_call: -; v_call: TRBV2; clone_size: -; cdr3_nt: TGTGCCAGCAGTCCCGAGGAGGGGGGGCAGGTTCAGTACTTC; cdr3_aa: CASSPEEGGQVQYF
j_call: TRBJ2-3; cdr3_length: 16; d_call: TRBD2; v_call: TRBV7-2; clone_size: few; cdr3_nt: TGTGCCAGCAGCTTATTTCTTAGCGGGGGGGCAGATACGCAGTATTTT; cdr3_aa: CASSLFLSGGADTQYF
j_call: TRBJ2-2; cdr3_length: 15; d_call: TRBD2; v_call: TRBV4-1; clone_size: -; cdr3_nt: TGCGCCAGCAGCCAAGGGACTAGCGTTGGCGGGGAGCTGTTTTTT; cdr3_aa: CASSQGTSVGGELFF
j_call: TRBJ2-3; cdr3_length: 23; d_call: TRBD2; v_call: TRBV12-5; clone_size: -; cdr3_nt: TGTGCTAGTGGTTTGGTATACCGAGGGGGGCTACTAGCGGCTCACCGGGGCACAGATACGCAGTATTTT; cdr3_aa: CASGLVYRGGLLAAHRGTDTQYF
j_call: TRBJ2-5; cdr3_length: 16; d_call: TRBD2; v_call: TRBV5-1; clone_size: once; cdr3_nt: TGCGCCAGCAGCTGGGAGGGACTAGCGATTCAAGAGACCCAGTACTTC; cdr3_aa: CASSWEGLAIQETQYF
j_call: TRBJ1-5; cdr3_length: 12; d_call: -; v_call: TRBV12-3/TRBV12-4; clone_size: few; cdr3_nt: TGTGCCAGCAGACTACTAAATCAGCCCCAGCATTTT; cdr3_aa: CASRLLNQPQHF
j_call: TRBJ1-1; cdr3_length: 16; d_call: -; v_call: TRBV7-8; clone_size: -; cdr3_nt: TGTGCCAGCAGCTTAGCCGGGGGGAGCAGGAACACTGAAGCTTTCTTT; cdr3_aa: CASSLAGGSRNTEAFF
j_call: TRBJ1-6; cdr3_length: 14; d_call: TRBD1; v_call: TRBV28; clone_size: -; cdr3_nt: TGTGCCAGCAGAACTGACAGGGTTCTCTCACCCCTCCACTTT; cdr3_aa: CASRTDRVLSPLHF
j_call: TRBJ2-7; cdr3_length: 13; d_call: -; v_call: TRBV10-3; clone_size: few; cdr3_nt: TGTGCCATCATGGGTGACGGGGACTACGAGCAGTACTTC; cdr3_aa: CAIMGDGDYEQYF
j_call: TRBJ1-5; cdr3_length: 14; d_call: -; v_call: TRBV2; clone_size: -; cdr3_nt: TGTGCCAGCAGTGCTCGCAGGGAGGGTCAGCCCCAGCATTTT; cdr3_aa: CASSARREGQPQHF
j_call: TRBJ1-1; cdr3_length: 18; d_call: -; v_call: TRBV11-2; clone_size: few; cdr3_nt: TGTGCCAGCAGTAAACGAAGAGGGACAAATCCCATGAACACTGAAGCTTTCTTT; cdr3_aa: CASSKRRGTNPMNTEAFF
j_call: TRBJ1-1; cdr3_length: 15; d_call: -; v_call: TRBV2; clone_size: -; cdr3_nt: TGTGCCAGCAGATGGGAGGGACACCTGAGCACTGAAGCTTTCTTT; cdr3_aa: CASRWEGHLSTEAFF
j_call: TRBJ2-5; cdr3_length: 15; d_call: -; v_call: TRBV7-2; clone_size: few; cdr3_nt: TGTGCCAGCAAACTCAGTCGGAACCTTCAAGAGACCCAGTACTTC; cdr3_aa: CASKLSRNLQETQYF
j_call: TRBJ2-1; cdr3_length: 18; d_call: TRBD2; v_call: TRBV11-2; clone_size: -; cdr3_nt: TGTGCCAGCAGCTTGGGGACTAGCGGGAGATGGTCCTACAATGAGCAGTTCTTC; cdr3_aa: CASSLGTSGRWSYNEQFF
j_call: TRBJ1-2; cdr3_length: 15; d_call: -; v_call: TRBV6-2/TRBV6-3; clone_size: -; cdr3_nt: TGTGCCAGCAGTTACCCTTCTTCAGGGGCGAGTGGCTACACCTTC; cdr3_aa: CASSYPSSGASGYTF